These T cell receptor beta chains were read from a single sample in a study of early T cells in non-severe SARS-CoV-2 infection. TCRdb ran MiXCR on the 5' RACE reads and lists one entry per CDR3 protein. The sample has tens of thousands of distinct CDR3 sequences, around 15% seen once. The sequenced material came from whole blood. The receptors originated from an adult who was a healthcare worker with PCR-confirmed SARS-CoV-2 infection or an uninfected control (not recorded which). The CDR3 runs from the conserved cysteine through the conserved F or W. The order of the fields is clone size, D gene, V gene, J gene, CDR3 protein, CDR3 DNA. A D gene is named only where the DNA matches it firmly. Not all rows give a size; the values are once, few, many and, for expanded clones, a class.

NA	TRBD1	TRBV12-3/TRBV12-4	TRBJ2-1	CASRGQAGHNEQFF	TGTGCCAGCAGGGGACAGGCCGGACACAATGAGCAGTTCTTC
NA	TRBD2	TRBV5-1	TRBJ2-3	CASSSQRGGADTQYF	TGCGCCAGCAGCTCTCAGCGGGGGGGCGCAGATACGCAGTATTTT
NA	NA	TRBV28	TRBJ2-6	CASSRNSGANVLTF	TGTGCCAGCAGTCGAAACTCTGGGGCCAACGTCCTGACTTTC
many	TRBD1	TRBV20-1	TRBJ2-7	CSAPTQRTGLDEQYF	TGCAGTGCTCCCACCCAAAGGACAGGATTGGACGAGCAGTACTTC
many	NA	TRBV9	TRBJ1-5	CASSVKTRDRPNSNQPQHF	TGTGCCAGCAGCGTAAAAACCCGAGACAGGCCTAATAGCAATCAGCCCCAGCATTTT
many	TRBD2	TRBV5-5	TRBJ2-5	CASSQLAAQETQYF	TGTGCCAGCAGCCAACTAGCGGCCCAAGAGACCCAGTACTTC
NA	NA	TRBV14	TRBJ2-1	CASSGSGLTEFF	TGTGCCAGCAGCGGATCGGGGCTAACAGAGTTCTTC
NA	NA	TRBV1	TRBJ2-1	CTSSQGGGTAYNEQFF	TGCACCAGCAGCCAAGGAGGCGGGACAGCCTACAATGAGCAGTTCTTC
few	NA	TRBV28	TRBJ1-5	CASSIPGTPHSNQPQHF	TGTGCCAGCAGCATCCCCGGGACCCCACATAGCAATCAGCCCCAGCATTTT
few	NA	TRBV7-8	TRBJ2-2	CASSLIPPGYTGELFF	TGTGCCAGCAGCTTAATCCCCCCTGGGTACACCGGGGAGCTGTTTTTT
NA	NA	TRBV12-3/TRBV12-4	TRBJ1-1	CASSQDGKTEAFF	TGTGCCAGCAGCCAAGACGGTAAGACTGAAGCTTTCTTT
few	NA	TRBV4-1	TRBJ2-5	CASSQAPDQETQYF	TGCGCCAGCAGCCAAGCCCCCGACCAAGAGACCCAGTACTTC
many	NA	TRBV10-3	TRBJ2-7	CAISEWDEQYF	TGTGCCATCAGTGAGTGGGACGAGCAGTACTTC
many	NA	TRBV6-5	TRBJ2-1	CASSPTRSYNEQFF	TGTGCCAGCAGTCCGACCCGCTCCTACAATGAGCAGTTCTTC
NA	NA	TRBV7-7	TRBJ2-5	CASSPTRGETQYF	TGTGCTAGCAGCCCAACACGAGGAGAGACCCAGTACTTC
few	NA	TRBV6-6	TRBJ2-3	CASRKGVGGTDTQYF	TGTGCCAGCAGGAAGGGAGTCGGAGGAACAGATACGCAGTATTTT
NA	TRBD1	TRBV10-3	TRBJ1-1	CAIRAQGARTEAFF	TGTGCCATCAGAGCACAGGGGGCGCGGACTGAAGCTTTCTTT